This entry concerns a single TCR beta chain. The assay was immunoSEQ multiplex PCR, and TCRdb's table has in-frame clones only and misses some. Altogether under 200,000 clones are present, 82% being singletons, with the ten largest covering about a sixth. The data originate from a study of blood T cell repertoires in COVID-19. Study overall: Italy, Spain and the United States were the sources of the convalescent and acute COVID-19 samples.

The CDR3 sequence is 14 residues long. From germline, CDR1 is MNHEY and CDR2 SVGAGI. Trimming shortened V by 7 bases and J by 1 base, and 13 bases separated the two germline ends. This receptor was taken from a man aged 55 to 70 who had recovered from COVID-19. Input material: PBMCs or T cells enriched from blood (not recorded which). V is TRBV6-5 and J is TRBJ1-2; D perhaps matches TRBD1 (5 bases). The CDR3 DNA sequence: TGTGCCAGCACCCATCAAGGGGTTAACTATGGCTACACCTTC. It yields the protein CASTHQGVNYGYTF.